This T cell receptor beta chain was profiled in a study of Ad26.COV2.S vaccination and SARS-CoV-2 variants. Study-wide background: Donor was in the COV1001 Ad26.COV2.S trial arm. Ad26.COV2.S, an intramuscular injection, was given once or twice 56 days apart.

Trimming shortened V by 0 bases and J by 8 bases, and 20 bases separated the two germline ends. From germline, CDR1 is GTSNPN and CDR2 SVGIG (reference sequence). CDR3 length: 16 amino acids. This clone showed up just once. Its antigen remains unidentified. The assay was immunoSEQ multiplex PCR, and TCRdb's table has in-frame clones only and misses some. Of approximately 450,000 clones detected, around 90% appear once; the ten largest clones hold about 12%. Study-level points and caveats: CD8+ and CD4+ T cells specific for spike reportedly responded with substantial breadth after vaccination.

Treatment in this sample: over 15 received Ad26.COV2.S at low or high dose, single or two shots; about 5 received placebo; per-sample allocation not given. Samples analyzed were those drawn on day 63 after the first vaccine or placebo injection. Ad26 vector vaccine expressed Wuhan-strain SARS-CoV-2 spike. Sequencing used peripheral blood, obtained in a trial of Ad26.COV2.S vaccine versus placebo. The chain uses TRBV30 and TRBJ2-1, with D perhaps being TRBD1 or TRBD2 (6 bases each). This sequence was found in a person aged 18-60 years who received the Ad26.COV2.S COVID-19 vaccine or a placebo. The DNA of the CDR3 is TGTGCCTGGAGTGTTGGGGGGCAGGGATGGGTGGATGAGCAGTTCTTC. This sequence encodes CAWSVGGQGWVDEQFF.